Reported below is one T cell receptor beta chain. What it recognizes is unknown. The entry originates in a study of cytomegalovirus exposure and HLA in healthy donors. Study outcomes and limitations: Cytomegalovirus association was assigned to about 150 TCR beta chains. After further analysis at a later stage, 15,000 to 20,000 TCR beta sequences were associated with HLA alleles at 0.05 false discovery rate.

The CDR3 loop spans 11 amino acids. Between the trimmed V and J ends, which lost 11 bases and 5 bases, there was a span of 13 bases. The germline V gene has CDR1 MNHEY and CDR2 SVGAGI. Vbeta (60) and Jbeta (13) primers were used in the PCR. Some clones are missing from TCRdb's copy, which holds only in-frame ones; the method was immunoSEQ multiplex PCR. The sample lists 65,000 to 90,000 clones, 82% occurring once. Healthy individuals who donated bone marrow served as the donors. The TCR comes from a man aged 18 to 30 in good health and CMV-seronegative. Sequencing was performed on PBMCs. The rearrangement uses TRBV6-5 and TRBJ2-7, with D perhaps matching TRBD2 (7 bases). The CDR3 DNA is TGTGCCGTCGCGGGGGCAGACGAGCAGTACTTC. Translated, it gives CAVAGADEQYF.